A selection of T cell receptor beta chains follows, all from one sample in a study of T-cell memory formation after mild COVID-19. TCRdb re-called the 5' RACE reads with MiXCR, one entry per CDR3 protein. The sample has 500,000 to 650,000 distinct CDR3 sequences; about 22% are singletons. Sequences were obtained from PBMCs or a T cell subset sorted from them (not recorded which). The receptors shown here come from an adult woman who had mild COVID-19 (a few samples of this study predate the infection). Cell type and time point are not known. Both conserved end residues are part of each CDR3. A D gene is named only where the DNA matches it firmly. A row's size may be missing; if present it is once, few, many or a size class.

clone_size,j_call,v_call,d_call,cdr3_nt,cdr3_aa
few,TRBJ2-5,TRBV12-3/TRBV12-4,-,TGTGCCAGCAGTTCGCACCAACTGGAGACCCAGTACTTC,CASSSHQLETQYF
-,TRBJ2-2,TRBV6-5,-,TGTGCCACCGACCCTAAGAACACCGGGGAGCTGTTTTTT,CATDPKNTGELFF
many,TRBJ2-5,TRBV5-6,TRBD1,TGTGCCAGCAGCTTGGCCACCAGGGGGGAGACCCAGTACTTC,CASSLATRGETQYF
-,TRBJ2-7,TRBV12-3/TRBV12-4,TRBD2,TGTGCCAGCAGTTTAGGGCAGTTTAGCGGGCAGAGCTCCTACGAGCAGTACTTC,CASSLGQFSGQSSYEQYF
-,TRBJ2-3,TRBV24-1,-,TGTGCCACCGCGGCGCGAGTAGGGTTAGAAGATACGCAGTATTTT,CATAARVGLEDTQYF
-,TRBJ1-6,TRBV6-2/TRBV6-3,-,TGTGCCAGCAGTCCCGGCGGGAGCTCCTATAATTCACCCCTCCACTTT,CASSPGGSSYNSPLHF
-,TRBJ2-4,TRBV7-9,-,TGTGCCAGCAGCTTAGGTGGGACCGTAAAGTACTTC,CASSLGGTVKYF
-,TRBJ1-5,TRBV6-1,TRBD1,TGTGCCAGCAGTGGCGGAGCGACAGGGCCTTATCAGCCCCAGCATTTT,CASSGGATGPYQPQHF
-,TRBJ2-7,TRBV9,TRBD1,TGTGCCAGCAACACATCCCGGGACAGGGATTTTTACGAGCAGTACTTC,CASNTSRDRDFYEQYF
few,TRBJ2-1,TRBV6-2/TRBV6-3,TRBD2,TGTGCCAGCAGTTACCCCAGCTTACTAGCGGGTCGGTTCAATGAGCAGTTCTTC,CASSYPSLLAGRFNEQFF
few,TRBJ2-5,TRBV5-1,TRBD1,TGCGCCAGCAGCGCCGGACAGGGGAAAGAGACCCAGTACTTC,CASSAGQGKETQYF
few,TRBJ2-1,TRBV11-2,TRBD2,TGTGCCAGCAGCTTAGATCGTTCCGGGGGGGCCCTTTACAATGAGCAGTTCTTC,CASSLDRSGGALYNEQFF
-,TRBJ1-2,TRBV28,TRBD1,TGTGCCAGCAGTCTCGAACAGGGGGCGCATACGGGCTACACCTTC,CASSLEQGAHTGYTF
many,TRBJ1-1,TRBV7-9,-,TGTGCCAGCAGCTATCAACCGGGCGAAACGACGGAGGGAGCTTTCTTT,CASSYQPGETTEGAFF
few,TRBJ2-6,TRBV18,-,TGTGCCAGCTCACCAGGGCTCTCTGGGGCCAACGTCCTGACTTTC,CASSPGLSGANVLTF
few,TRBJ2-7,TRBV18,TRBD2,TGTGCCAGCTCACCACCGAGCGGGGAGGGAGGAAGAGAGCAGTACTTC,CASSPPSGEGGREQYF
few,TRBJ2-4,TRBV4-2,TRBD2,TGTGCCAGCAGCCAAGAGGTTTTAACGGGGGGAGCCAAAAACATTCAGTACTTC,CASSQEVLTGGAKNIQYF
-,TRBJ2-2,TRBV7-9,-,TGTGCCAGCAGCTTAGGGACTAACGCGGAGCTGTTTTTT,CASSLGTNAELFF
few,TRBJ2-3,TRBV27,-,TGTGCCAGCAGTTTATCTGGCGGGGGCTACACAGATACGCAGTATTTT,CASSLSGGGYTDTQYF
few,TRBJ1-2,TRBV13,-,TGTGCCAGCAGCTTAGGCTCCCTAGATGGCTACACCTTC,CASSLGSLDGYTF
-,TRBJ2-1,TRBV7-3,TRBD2,TGTGCCAGCAGCTTAAAGGGGTTGGCGGGAGAAGAGCAGTTCTTC,CASSLKGLAGEEQFF
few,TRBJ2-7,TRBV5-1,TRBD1,TGCGCCAGCAGCTACAGACAGGGCGCCTACGAGCAGTACTTC,CASSYRQGAYEQYF
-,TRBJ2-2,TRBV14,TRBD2,TGTGCCAGCAGCCCCCTGAGGACTAGGGACACCGGGGAGCTGTTTTTT,CASSPLRTRDTGELFF
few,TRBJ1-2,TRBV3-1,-,TGTGCCAGCAGCCAAGTCAGGGAATTGGACTATGGCTACACCTTC,CASSQVRELDYGYTF
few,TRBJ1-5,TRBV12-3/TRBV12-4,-,TGTGCCAGCGCGCTGGGCGCAGGGGTTAGCAATCAGCCCCAGCATTTT,CASALGAGVSNQPQHF
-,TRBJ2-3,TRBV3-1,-,TGTGCCAGCAATTTAAGGGGCCAAGATACGCAGTATTTT,CASNLRGQDTQYF
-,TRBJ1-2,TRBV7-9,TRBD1,TGTGCCAGCAGTACAGGGGGGGACTATGGCTACACCTTC,CASSTGGDYGYTF
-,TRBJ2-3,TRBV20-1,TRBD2,TGCAGTGCTAGTGCGGGAGCACCAGATACGCAGTATTTT,CSASAGAPDTQYF
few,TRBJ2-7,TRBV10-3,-,TGTGCCATCAACACCCCGAGGGGGGACGAGCAGTACTTC,CAINTPRGDEQYF
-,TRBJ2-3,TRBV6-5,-,TGTGCCAGCAGTTACTATGGGGGCGCCGCAGATACGCAGTATTTT,CASSYYGGAADTQYF
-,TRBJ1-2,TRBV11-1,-,TGTGCCAGCAGCCCGCCGGGATTACTTAACTATGGCTACACCTTC,CASSPPGLLNYGYTF
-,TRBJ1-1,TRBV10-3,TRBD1,TGTGCCATCAGTGAGGGACAGGGCATTGAAGCTTTCTTT,CAISEGQGIEAFF
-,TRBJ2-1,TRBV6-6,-,TGTGCCAGCGGGGTTGACAATGAGCAGTTCTTC,CASGVDNEQFF
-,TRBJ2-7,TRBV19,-,TGTGCCAGTAGTAGCGTTACAGGGTCTCGAAACTACGAGCAGTACTTC,CASSSVTGSRNYEQYF
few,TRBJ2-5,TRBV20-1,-,TGCAGTGCTAGCGTGCCGGAGACCCAGTACTTC,CSASVPETQYF
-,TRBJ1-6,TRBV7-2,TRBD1,TGTGCCAGCAGCTTAGCGCAGGGGGAGAATTCACCCCTCCACTTT,CASSLAQGENSPLHF
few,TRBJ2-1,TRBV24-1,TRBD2,TGTGCCACCAGTGACTTAGCGGGAGGGACTTACAATGAGCAGTTCTTC,CATSDLAGGTYNEQFF
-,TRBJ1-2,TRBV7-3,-,TGTGCCAGCAGCCAGGGGTTAGGGGCGTATGGCTACACCTTC,CASSQGLGAYGYTF
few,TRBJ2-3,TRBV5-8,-,TGTGCCAGCAGCCTTGCGGGGTACGCCACAGATACGCAGTATTTT,CASSLAGYATDTQYF
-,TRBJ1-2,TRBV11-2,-,TGTGCCAGCAGCTTACGGTCTGGCCGCGGGGGTCATGGCTACACCTTC,CASSLRSGRGGHGYTF